This TCR beta chain appears in the sequencing data of a study of OX40 agonist ivuxolimab in advanced cancers. The table came from immunoSEQ multiplex PCR; TCRdb's copy has only in-frame clones and leaves some out. The table has approximately 23,000 clones, 75% to 90% seen once. Notes on this clone: Its antigen remains unidentified.

V dropped 7 bases and J dropped 0 bases, with 10 bases sitting between them. CDR3 length: 14 amino acids. CDR1 is MNHEY and CDR2 is SVGAGI in the germline V gene. General study results and limits: Expanded clones tended on average to be more numerous among CD8+ T cells than CD4+.

The chain is built from TRBV6-5 and TRBJ2-1, with TRBD1 as a possible D gene (6 bases). The source material was CD4+ or CD8+ T cells sorted from blood, sampled in a trial of the OX40 agonist ivuxolimab. This clonotype was sampled from an adult with an advanced solid tumor such as melanoma, head and neck, liver or kidney cancer. The CDR3 DNA is TGTGCCAGCAAACAGGGCAGCTCCTACAATGAGCAGTTCTTC. Amino acid sequence: CASKQGSSYNEQFF.